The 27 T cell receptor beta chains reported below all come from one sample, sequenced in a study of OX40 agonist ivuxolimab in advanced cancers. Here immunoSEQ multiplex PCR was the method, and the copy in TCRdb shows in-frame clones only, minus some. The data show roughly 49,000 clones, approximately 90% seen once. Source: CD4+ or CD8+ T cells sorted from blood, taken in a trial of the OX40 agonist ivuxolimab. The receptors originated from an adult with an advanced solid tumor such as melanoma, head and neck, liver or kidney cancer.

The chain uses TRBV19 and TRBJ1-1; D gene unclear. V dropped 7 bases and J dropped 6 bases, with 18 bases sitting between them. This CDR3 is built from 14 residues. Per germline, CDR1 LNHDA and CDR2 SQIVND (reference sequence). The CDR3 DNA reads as TGTGCCAGTACGTGGGGTACTGGTATGGCTGAAGCTTTCTTT. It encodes CASTWGTGMAEAFF. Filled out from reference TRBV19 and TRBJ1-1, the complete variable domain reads DGGITQSPKYLFRKEGQNVTLSCEQNLNHDAMYWYRQDPGQGLRLIYYSQIVNDFQKGDIAEGYSVSREKKESFPLTVTSAQKNPTAFYLCASTWGTGMAEAFFGQGTRLTVV.

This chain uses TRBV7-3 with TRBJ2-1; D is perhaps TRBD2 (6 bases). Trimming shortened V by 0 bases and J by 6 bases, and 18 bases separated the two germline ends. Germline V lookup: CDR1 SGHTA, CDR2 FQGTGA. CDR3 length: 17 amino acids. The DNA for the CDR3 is TGTGCCAGCAGCTTAACCGGTGGGGGGAGTGGTGGCAATGAGCAGTTCTTC. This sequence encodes CASSLTGGGSGGNEQFF.

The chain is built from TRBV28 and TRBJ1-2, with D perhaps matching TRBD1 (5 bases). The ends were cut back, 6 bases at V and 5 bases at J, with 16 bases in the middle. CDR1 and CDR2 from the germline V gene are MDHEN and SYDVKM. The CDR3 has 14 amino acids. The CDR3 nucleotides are TGTGCCAGCAGACCCGGAGGGGCCAGGTATGGCTACACCTTC. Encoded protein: CASRPGGARYGYTF.

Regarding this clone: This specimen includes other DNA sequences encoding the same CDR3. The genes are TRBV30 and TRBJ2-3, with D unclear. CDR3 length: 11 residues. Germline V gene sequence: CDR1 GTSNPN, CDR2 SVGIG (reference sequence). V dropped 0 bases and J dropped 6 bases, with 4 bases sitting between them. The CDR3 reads CAWSVGDTQYF. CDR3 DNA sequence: TGTGCCTGGAGTGTAGGGGATACGCAGTATTTT. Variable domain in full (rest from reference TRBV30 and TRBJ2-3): SQTIHQWPATLVQPVGSPLSLECTVEGTSNPNLYWYRQAAGRGLQLLFYSVGIGQISSEVPQNLSASRPQDRQFILSSKKLLLSDSGFYLCAWSVGDTQYFGPGTRLTVL.

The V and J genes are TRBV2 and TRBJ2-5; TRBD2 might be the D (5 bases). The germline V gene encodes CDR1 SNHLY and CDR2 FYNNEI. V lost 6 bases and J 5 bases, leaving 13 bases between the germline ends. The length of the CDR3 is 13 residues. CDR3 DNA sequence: TGTGCCAGCAGCGAGAGCGGTGCGGAGACCCAGTACTTC. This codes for CASSESGAETQYF.

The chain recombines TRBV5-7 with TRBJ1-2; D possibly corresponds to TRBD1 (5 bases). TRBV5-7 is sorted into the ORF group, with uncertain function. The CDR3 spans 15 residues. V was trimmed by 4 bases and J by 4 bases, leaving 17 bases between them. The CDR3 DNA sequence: TGTGCCAGCAGCCGTGACGGGGGTCGGGGCTATGGCTACACCTTC. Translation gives CASSRDGGRGYGYTF.

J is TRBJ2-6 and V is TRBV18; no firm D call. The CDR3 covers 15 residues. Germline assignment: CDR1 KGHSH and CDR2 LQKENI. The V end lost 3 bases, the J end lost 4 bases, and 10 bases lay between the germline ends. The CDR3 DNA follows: TGTGCCAGCTCACCTGATCTTTCCGGGGCCAACGTCCTGACTTTC. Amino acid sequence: CASSPDLSGANVLTF. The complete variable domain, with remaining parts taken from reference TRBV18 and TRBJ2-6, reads NAGVMQNPRHLVRRRGQEARLRCSPMKGHSHVYWYRQLPEEGLKFMVYLQKENIIDESGMPKERFSAEFPKEGPSILRIQQVVRGDSAAYFCASSPDLSGANVLTFGAGSRLTVL.

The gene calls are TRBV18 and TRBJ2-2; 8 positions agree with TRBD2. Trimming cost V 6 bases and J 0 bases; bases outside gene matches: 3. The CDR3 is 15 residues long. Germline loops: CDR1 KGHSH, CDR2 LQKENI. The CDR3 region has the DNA TGTGCCAGCTCGCTACTAGCGGCGAACACCGGGGAGCTGTTTTTT. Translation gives CASSLLAANTGELFF.

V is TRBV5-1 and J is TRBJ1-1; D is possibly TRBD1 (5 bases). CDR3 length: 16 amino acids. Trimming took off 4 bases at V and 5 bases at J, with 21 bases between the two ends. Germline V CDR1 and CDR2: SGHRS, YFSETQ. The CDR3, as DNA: TGCGCCAGCAGCCCACCGGTCAGGGCTCGAGAAACTGAAGCTTTCTTT. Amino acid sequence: CASSPPVRARETEAFF.

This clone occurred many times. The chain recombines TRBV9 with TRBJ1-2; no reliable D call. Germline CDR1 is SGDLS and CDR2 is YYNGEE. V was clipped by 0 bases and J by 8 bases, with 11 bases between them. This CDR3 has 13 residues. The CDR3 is CASSVEAGYGYTF. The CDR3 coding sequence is TGTGCCAGCAGCGTAGAGGCGGGTTACGGCTACACCTTC.

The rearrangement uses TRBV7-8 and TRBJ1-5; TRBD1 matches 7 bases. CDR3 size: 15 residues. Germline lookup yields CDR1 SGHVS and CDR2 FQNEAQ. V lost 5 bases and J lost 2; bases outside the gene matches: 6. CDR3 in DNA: TGTGCCAGCAGCCTTAGAGGACAGGGCAATCAGCCCCAGCATTTT. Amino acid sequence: CASSLRGQGNQPQHF.

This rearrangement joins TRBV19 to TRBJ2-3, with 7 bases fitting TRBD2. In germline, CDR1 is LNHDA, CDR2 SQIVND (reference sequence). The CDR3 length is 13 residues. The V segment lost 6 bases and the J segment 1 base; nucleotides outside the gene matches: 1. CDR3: CASRSGGTDTQYF. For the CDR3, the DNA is TGTGCCAGTAGAAGCGGGGGCACAGATACGCAGTATTTT.

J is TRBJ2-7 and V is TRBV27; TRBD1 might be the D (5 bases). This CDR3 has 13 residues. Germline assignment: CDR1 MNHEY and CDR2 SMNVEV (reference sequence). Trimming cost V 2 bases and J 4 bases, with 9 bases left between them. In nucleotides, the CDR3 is TGTGCCAGCAGTTTAAAGTCAGGGTACGAGCAGTACTTC. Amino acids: CASSLKSGYEQYF.

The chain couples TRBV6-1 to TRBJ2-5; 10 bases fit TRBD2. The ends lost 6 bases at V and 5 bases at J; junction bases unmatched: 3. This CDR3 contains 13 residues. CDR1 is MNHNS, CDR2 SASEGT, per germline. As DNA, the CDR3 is TGTGCCAGCAGAGCGGGGGGGCCTGAGACCCAGTACTTC. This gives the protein CASRAGGPETQYF.

CDR3 protein: CPGSARDREIYEQYF. The CDR3, as DNA: TGTCCTGGGAGCGCACGGGACAGGGAAATTTACGAGCAGTACTTC. V is TRBV22-1 and J is TRBJ2-7; TRBD1, as called in the table, went unchecked against the DNA. TRBV22-1 is shown as a pseudogene. The CDR3 totals 15 residues.

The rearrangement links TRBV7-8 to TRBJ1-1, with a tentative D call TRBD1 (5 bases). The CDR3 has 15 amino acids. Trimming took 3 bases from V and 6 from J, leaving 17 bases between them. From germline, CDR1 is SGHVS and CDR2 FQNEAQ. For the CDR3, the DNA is TGTGCCAGCAGCTTTCTGGGATCTTGGGGCGCTGAAGCTTTCTTT. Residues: CASSFLGSWGAEAFF.

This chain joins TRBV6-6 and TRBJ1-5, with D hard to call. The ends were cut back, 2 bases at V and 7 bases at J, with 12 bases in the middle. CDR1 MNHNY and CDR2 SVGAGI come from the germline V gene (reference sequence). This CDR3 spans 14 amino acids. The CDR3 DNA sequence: TGTGCCAGCAGTTACGTTGGACTTGACCAGCCCCAGCATTTT. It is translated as CASSYVGLDQPQHF.

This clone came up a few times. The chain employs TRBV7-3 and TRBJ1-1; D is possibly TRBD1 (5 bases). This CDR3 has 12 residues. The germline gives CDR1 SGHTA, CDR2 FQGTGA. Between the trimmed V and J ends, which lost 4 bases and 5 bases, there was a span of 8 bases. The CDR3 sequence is CASSSQGTEAFF. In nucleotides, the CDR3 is TGTGCCAGCAGCTCCCAGGGAACTGAAGCTTTCTTT.

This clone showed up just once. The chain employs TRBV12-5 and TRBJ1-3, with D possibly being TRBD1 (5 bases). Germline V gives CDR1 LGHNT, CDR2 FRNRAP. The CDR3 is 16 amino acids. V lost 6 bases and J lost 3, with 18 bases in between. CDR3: CASGFFREGFGNTIYF. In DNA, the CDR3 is TGTGCTAGTGGGTTTTTTAGGGAGGGGTTTGGAAACACCATATATTTT.

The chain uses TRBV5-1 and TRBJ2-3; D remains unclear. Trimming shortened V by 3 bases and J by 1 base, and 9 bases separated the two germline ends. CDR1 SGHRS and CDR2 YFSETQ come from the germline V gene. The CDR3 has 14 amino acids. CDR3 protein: CASSSHPGTDTQYF. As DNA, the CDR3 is TGCGCCAGCAGCTCCCATCCCGGCACAGATACGCAGTATTTT.

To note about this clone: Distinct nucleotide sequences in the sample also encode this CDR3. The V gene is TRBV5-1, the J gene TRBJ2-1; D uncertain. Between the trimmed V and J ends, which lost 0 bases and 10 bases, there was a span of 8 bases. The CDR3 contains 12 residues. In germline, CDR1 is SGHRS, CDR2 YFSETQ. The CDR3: CASSLAGGEQFF. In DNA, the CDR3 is TGCGCCAGCAGCTTGGCAGGCGGCGAGCAGTTCTTC.

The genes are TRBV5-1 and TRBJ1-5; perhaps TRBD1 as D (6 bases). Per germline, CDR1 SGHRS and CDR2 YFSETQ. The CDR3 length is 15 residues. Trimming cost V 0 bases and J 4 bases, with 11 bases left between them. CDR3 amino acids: CASSLDSDRNQPQHF. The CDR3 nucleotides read TGCGCCAGCAGCTTGGATTCGGACAGAAATCAGCCCCAGCATTTT.

DNA of the CDR3: TGTGCCAGCAGCGCCCTGGGCACCGTAACTAGCACAGATACGCAGTATTTT. Its translation is CASSALGTVTSTDTQYF. The chain carries TRBV11-2 and TRBJ2-3, with unresolved D. The CDR3 consists of 17 residues. The V gene lost 5 bases and the J gene lost 0 bases, with 18 bases spanning the gap. CDR1 SGHAT and CDR2 FQNNGV come from the germline V gene.

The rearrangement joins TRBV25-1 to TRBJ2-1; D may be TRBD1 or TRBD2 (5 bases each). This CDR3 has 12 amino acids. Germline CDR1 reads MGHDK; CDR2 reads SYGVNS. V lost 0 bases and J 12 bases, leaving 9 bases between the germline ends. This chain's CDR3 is CASSEYGGWQFF. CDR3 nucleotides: TGTGCCAGCAGTGAATATGGGGGTTGGCAGTTCTTC.

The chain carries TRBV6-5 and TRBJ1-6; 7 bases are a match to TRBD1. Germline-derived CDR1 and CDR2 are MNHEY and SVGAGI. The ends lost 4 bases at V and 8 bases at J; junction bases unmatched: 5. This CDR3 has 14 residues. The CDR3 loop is CASSWEGADSPLHF. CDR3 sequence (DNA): TGTGCCAGCAGTTGGGAGGGGGCCGATTCACCCCTCCACTTT.

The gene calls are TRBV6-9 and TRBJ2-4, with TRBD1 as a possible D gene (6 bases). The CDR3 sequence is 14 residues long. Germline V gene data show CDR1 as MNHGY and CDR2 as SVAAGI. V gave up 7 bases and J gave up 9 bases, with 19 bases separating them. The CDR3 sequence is CASTQGIGTGIQYF. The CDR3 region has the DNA TGTGCCAGCACCCAGGGGATCGGTACGGGCATTCAGTACTTC.

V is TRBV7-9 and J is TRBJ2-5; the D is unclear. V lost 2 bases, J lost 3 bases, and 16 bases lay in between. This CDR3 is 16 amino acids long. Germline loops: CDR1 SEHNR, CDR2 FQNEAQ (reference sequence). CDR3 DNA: TGTGCCAGCAGCTTATTCGGCTTAGAAGGGAAAGAGACCCAGTACTTC. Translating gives CASSLFGLEGKETQYF. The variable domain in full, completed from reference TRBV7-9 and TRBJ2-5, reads DTGVSQNPRHKITKRGQNVTFRCDPISEHNRLYWYRQTLGQGPEFLTYFQNEAQLEKSRLLSDRFSAERPKGSFSTLEIQRTEQGDSAMYLCASSLFGLEGKETQYFGPGTRLLVL.